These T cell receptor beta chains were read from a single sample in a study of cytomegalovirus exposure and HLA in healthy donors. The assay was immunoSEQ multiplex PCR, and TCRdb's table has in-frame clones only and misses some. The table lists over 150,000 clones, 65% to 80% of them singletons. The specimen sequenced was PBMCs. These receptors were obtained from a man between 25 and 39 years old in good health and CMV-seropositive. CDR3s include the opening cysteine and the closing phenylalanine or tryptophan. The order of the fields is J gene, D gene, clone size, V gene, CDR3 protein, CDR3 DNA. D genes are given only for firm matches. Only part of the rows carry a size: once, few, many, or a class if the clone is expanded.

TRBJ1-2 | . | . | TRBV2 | CASRDDNNYGYTF | TGTGCCAGCAGGGATGACAATAACTATGGCTACACCTTC
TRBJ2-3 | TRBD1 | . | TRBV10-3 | CAISFQGADTQYF | TGTGCCATCAGTTTCCAGGGGGCAGATACGCAGTATTTT
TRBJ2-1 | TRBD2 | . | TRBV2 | CASRPTSGGAGEQFF | TGTGCCAGCAGACCCACTAGCGGGGGGGCCGGTGAGCAGTTCTTC
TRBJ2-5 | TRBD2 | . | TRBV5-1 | CASSLAGSREGRETQYF | TGCGCCAGCAGCTTGGCCGGGTCGCGGGAGGGCCGCGAGACCCAGTACTTC
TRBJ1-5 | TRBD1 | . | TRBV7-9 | CASSRGTGNQPQHF | TGTGCCAGCAGCCGCGGGACAGGAAATCAGCCCCAGCATTTT
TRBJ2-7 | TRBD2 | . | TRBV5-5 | CASSLAVAGLPYEQYF | TGTGCCAGCAGCTTGGCGGTAGCGGGGCTCCCCTACGAGCAGTACTTC
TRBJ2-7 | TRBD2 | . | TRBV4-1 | CASSQIGRGVPEQYF | TGCGCCAGCAGCCAAATAGGACGGGGGGTTCCCGAGCAGTACTTC
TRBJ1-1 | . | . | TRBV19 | CKVSARGWMNTEAFF | TGCAAGGTCTCCGCAAGGGGATGGATGAACACTGAAGCTTTCTTT
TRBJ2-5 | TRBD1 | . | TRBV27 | CASSLSEGQGRETQYF | TGTGCCAGCAGTTTGTCCGAGGGACAGGGTAGGGAGACCCAGTACTTC
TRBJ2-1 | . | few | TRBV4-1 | CASSPERYNEQFF | TGCGCCAGCAGCCCGGAGCGGTACAATGAGCAGTTCTTC
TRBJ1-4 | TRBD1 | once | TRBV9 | CASSASGTGDFEKLFF | TGTGCCAGCAGCGCGTCGGGGACAGGGGACTTTGAAAAACTGTTTTTT
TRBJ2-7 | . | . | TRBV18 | CASRGEPPLNYYEQYF | TGTGCCAGCCGAGGAGAGCCCCCTTTAAATTACTACGAGCAGTACTTC
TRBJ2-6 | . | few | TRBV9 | CASSVSTGETTASGANVLTF | TGTGCCAGCAGCGTATCCACGGGGGAGACTACTGCCTCTGGGGCCAACGTCCTGACTTTC
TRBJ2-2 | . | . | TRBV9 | CASSVSGSQTTGELFF | TGTGCCAGCAGCGTGTCCGGGAGCCAGACCACCGGGGAGCTGTTTTTT
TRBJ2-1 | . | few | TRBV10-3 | CAISVVSGNEQFF | TGTGCCATCAGTGTGGTTAGCGGCAATGAGCAGTTCTTC
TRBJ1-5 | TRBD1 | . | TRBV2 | CASSDPHEGVRQGRRPQHF | TGTGCCAGCAGTGACCCCCATGAGGGCGTCAGACAGGGCCGGAGGCCCCAGCATTTT
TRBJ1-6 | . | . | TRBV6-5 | CASSYHLRNSPLHF | TGTGCCAGCAGTTACCACCTGAGGAATTCACCCCTCCACTTT
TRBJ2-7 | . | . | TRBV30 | CAWAIDYEQYF | TGTGCCTGGGCGATCGACTACGAGCAGTACTTC
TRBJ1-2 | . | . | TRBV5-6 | CASSPGQNYGYTF | TGTGCCAGCAGCCCGGGACAAAACTATGGCTACACCTTC
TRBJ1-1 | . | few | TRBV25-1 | CASSERLTDTEAFF | TGTGCCAGCAGTGAACGACTGACCGACACTGAAGCTTTCTTT
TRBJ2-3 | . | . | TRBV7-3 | CASSLNRDTQYF | TGTGCCAGCAGCTTAAATAGAGATACGCAGTATTTT
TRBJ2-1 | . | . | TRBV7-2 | CASSPRRTAPQYNEQFF | TGTGCCAGCAGCCCTAGGAGGACTGCACCTCAATACAATGAGCAGTTCTTC
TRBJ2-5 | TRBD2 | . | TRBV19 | CASSITPSGGTQETQYF | TGTGCCAGTAGTATAACGCCTAGCGGGGGGACCCAAGAGACCCAGTACTTC
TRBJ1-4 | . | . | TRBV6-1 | CASRTRDRAEKLFF | TGTGCCAGCAGGACTCGAGACAGAGCTGAAAAACTGTTTTTT
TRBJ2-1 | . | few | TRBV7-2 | CASSFVGGNEQFF | TGTGCCAGCAGCTTTGTCGGCGGCAATGAGCAGTTCTTC
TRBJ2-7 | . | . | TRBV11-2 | CASSSFTDSYEQYF | TGTGCCAGCAGCTCCTTTACAGACTCCTACGAGCAGTACTTC
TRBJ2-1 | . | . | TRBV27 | CASSLLGQGPYNEQFF | TGTGCCAGCAGTTTACTCGGGCAGGGCCCCTACAATGAGCAGTTCTTC
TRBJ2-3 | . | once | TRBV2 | CASSLTDTQYF | TGTGCCAGCAGTCTAACAGATACGCAGTATTTT
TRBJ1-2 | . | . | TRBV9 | CASSVSRGAGGYTF | TGTGCCAGCAGCGTGTCCCGGGGTGCGGGTGGCTACACCTTC
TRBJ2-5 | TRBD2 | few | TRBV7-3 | CASSPSGETQYF | TGTGCCAGCAGCCCTAGCGGGGAGACCCAGTACTTC
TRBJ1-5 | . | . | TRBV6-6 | CASSERAQPQHF | TGTGCCAGCAGTGAGAGGGCTCAGCCCCAGCATTTT
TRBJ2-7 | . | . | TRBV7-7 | CASSFNRASSYEQYF | TGTGCTAGCAGCTTCAACAGGGCGAGCTCCTACGAGCAGTACTTC
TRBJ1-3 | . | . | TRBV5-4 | CASSHTEDSGGNTIYF | TGCGCCAGCAGCCACACTGAGGACAGTGGCGGAAACACCATATATTTT
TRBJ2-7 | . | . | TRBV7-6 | CASSLQSSYEQYF | TGTGCCAGCAGCTTACAGTCCTCCTACGAGCAGTACTTC
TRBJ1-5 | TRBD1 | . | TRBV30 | CAWSYGTGGGQPQHF | TGTGCCTGGAGTTACGGGACAGGGGGTGGTCAGCCCCAGCATTTT
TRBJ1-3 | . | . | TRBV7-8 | CASSDSGGRGSILWGSGNTIYF | TGTGCCAGCAGCGATTCGGGGGGGCGAGGGTCGATTCTATGGGGCTCTGGAAACACCATATATTTT
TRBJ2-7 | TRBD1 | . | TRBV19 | CASSSLDRGAEQYF | TGTGCCAGTAGTTCGTTGGACAGGGGGGCCGAGCAGTACTTC
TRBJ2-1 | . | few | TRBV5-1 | CASSYGQRGEQFF | TGCGCCAGCAGCTACGGACAAAGGGGTGAGCAGTTCTTC
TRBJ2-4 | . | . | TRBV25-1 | CASSDSLAKNIQYF | TGTGCCAGCAGTGACTCTCTAGCCAAAAACATTCAGTACTTC
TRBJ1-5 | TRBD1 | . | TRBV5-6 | CASSFGDRGGQPQHF | TGTGCCAGCAGCTTCGGGGACAGGGGAGGGCAGCCCCAGCATTTT
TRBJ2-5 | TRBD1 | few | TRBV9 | CASSPTPTGMETQYF | TGTGCCAGCAGCCCCACCCCGACAGGGATGGAGACCCAGTACTTC
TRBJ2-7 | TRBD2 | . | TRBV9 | CASSAGAGTILYEQYF | TGTGCCAGCAGCGCCGGGGCCGGGACTATTCTCTACGAGCAGTACTTC
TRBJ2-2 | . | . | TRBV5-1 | CASSLGDSGTGELFF | TGCGCCAGCAGCTTAGGGGACAGCGGGACCGGGGAGCTGTTTTTT
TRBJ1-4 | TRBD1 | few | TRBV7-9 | CASSPGGDRAEKLFF | TGTGCCAGCAGCCCGGGGGGGGACAGGGCTGAAAAACTGTTTTTT
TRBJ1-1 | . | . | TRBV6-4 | CATKQGHQNTEAFF | TGTGCCACCAAACAGGGCCATCAGAACACTGAAGCTTTCTTT
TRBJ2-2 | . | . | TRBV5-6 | CASSSLRKGGTGELFF | TGTGCCAGCAGCTCCCTTCGGAAAGGAGGCACCGGGGAGCTGTTTTTT
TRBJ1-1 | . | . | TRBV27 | CASSPRAPGPEAFF | TGTGCCAGCAGTCCGCGGGCTCCGGGCCCTGAAGCTTTCTTT